This T cell receptor beta chain originates from a study of T-cell reconstitution after alpha-beta-depleted transplantation in children. The V end lost 3 bases, the J end lost 0 bases, and 15 bases lay between the germline ends. The CDR3 runs 16 residues. Germline CDR1 and CDR2: DFQATT and SNEGSKA (reference sequence). As it was prepared, the TCRbeta library received unique molecular identifiers. In TCRdb, the PCR reads were re-called with MiXCR into one record per CDR3 protein. The profile shows a few hundred thousand distinct CDR3 sequences, approximately 10% of them singletons. The genes are TRBV20-1 and TRBJ2-4; perhaps TRBD1 as D (6 bases). This clonotype was obtained from a human donor who donated a stem cell graft to a child with acute lymphoblastic leukemia. Sample: PBMCs from the stem cell graft donor, taken from the stem cell graft. This chain's CDR3 is CSARVWDIQAKNIQYF. CDR3 nucleotides: TGCAGTGCTAGGGTGTGGGACATCCAAGCCAAAAACATTCAGTACTTC.